This T cell receptor (beta chain) is drawn from a study of monozygotic twins with inflammatory bowel disease. CDR1 and CDR2 from the germline V gene are SGHRS and YFSETQ. This CDR3 region has 13 residues. TCRdb reprocessed the 5' RACE reads and reports one entry per CDR3 protein, with no DNA. In all, the sample yields 400,000 or so distinct CDR3 sequences. V is TRBV5-1 and J is TRBJ2-5. The sequence was collected from a human donor with ulcerative colitis or Crohn's disease, or a healthy co-twin of an affected twin (not recorded which). What was sequenced was blood. The CDR3 is CASSFDTRETQYF. Variable domain in full (rest from reference TRBV5-1 and TRBJ2-5): KAGVTQTPRYLIKTRGQQVTLSCSPISGHRSVSWYQQTPGQGLQFLFEYFSETQRNKGNFPGRFSGRQFSNSRSEMNVSTLELGDSALYLCASSFDTRETQYFGPGTRLLVL.